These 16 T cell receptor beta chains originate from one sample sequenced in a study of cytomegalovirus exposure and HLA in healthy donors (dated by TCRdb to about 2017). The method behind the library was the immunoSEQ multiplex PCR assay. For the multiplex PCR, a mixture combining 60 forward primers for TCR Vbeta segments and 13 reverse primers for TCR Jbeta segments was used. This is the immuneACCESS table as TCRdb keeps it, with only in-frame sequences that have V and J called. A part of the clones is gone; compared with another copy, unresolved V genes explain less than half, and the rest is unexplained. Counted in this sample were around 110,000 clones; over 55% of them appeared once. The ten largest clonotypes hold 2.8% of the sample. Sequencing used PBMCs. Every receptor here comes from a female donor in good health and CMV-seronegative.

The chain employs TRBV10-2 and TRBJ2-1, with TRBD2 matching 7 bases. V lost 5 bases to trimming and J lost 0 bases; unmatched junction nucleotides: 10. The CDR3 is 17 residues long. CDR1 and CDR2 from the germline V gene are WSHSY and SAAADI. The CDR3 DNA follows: TGCGCCAGCAGTCCCGAAGCCGGGACTACCTCCTACAATGAGCAGTTCTTC. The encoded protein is CASSPEAGTTSYNEQFF.

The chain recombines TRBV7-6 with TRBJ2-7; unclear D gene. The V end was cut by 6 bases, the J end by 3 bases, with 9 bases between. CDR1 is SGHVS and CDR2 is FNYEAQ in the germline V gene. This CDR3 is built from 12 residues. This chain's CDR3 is CASSDDIYEQYF. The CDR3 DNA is TGTGCCAGCAGTGATGACATCTACGAGCAGTACTTC. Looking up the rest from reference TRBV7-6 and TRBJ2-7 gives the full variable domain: GAGVSQSPRYKVTKRGQDVALRCDPISGHVSLYWYRQALGQGPEFLTYFNYEAQQDKSGLPNDRFSAERPEGSISTLTIQRTEQRDSAMYRCASSDDIYEQYFGPGTRLTVT.

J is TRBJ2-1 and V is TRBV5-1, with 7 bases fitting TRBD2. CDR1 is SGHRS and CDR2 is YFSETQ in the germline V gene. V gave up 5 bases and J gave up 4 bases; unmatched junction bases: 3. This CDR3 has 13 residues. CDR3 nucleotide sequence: TGCGCCAGCAGACCTAGCGGTTACAATGAGCAGTTCTTC. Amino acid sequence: CASRPSGYNEQFF.

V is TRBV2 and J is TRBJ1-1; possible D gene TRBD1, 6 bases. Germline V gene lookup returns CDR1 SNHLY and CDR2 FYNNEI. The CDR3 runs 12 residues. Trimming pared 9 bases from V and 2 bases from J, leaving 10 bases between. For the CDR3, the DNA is TGTGCCAGTAACAGGGAAAACACTGAAGCTTTCTTT. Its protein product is CASNRENTEAFF. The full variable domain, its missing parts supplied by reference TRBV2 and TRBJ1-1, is EPEVTQTPSHQVTQMGQEVILRCVPISNHLYFYWYRQILGQKVEFLVSFYNNEISEKSEIFDDQFSVERPDGSNFTLKIRSTKLEDSAMYFCASNRENTEAFFGQGTRLTVV.

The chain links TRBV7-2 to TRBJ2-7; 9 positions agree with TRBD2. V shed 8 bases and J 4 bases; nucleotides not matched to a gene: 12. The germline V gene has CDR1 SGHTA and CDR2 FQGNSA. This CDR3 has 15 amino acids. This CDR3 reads CASGMSETSGYEQYF. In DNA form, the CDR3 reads TGTGCCAGCGGCATGAGCGAGACTAGCGGTTACGAGCAGTACTTC.

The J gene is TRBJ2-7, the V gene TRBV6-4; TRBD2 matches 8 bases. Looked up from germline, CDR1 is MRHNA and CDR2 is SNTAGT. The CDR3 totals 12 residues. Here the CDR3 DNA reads TGTGTCCCGAGCGGGAGAAGGTACGAGCAGTACTTC. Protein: CVPSGRRYEQYF.

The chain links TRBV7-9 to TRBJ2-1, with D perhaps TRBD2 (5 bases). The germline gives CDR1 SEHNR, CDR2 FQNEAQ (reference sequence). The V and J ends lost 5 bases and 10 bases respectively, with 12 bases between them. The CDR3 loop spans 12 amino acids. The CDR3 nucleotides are TGTGCCAGCAGCCCAAGCGGATCCGAGCAGTTCTTC. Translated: CASSPSGSEQFF. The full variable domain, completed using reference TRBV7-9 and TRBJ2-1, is DTGVSQNPRHKITKRGQNVTFRCDPISEHNRLYWYRQTLGQGPEFLTYFQNEAQLEKSRLLSDRFSAERPKGSFSTLEIQRTEQGDSAMYLCASSPSGSEQFFGPGTRLTVL.

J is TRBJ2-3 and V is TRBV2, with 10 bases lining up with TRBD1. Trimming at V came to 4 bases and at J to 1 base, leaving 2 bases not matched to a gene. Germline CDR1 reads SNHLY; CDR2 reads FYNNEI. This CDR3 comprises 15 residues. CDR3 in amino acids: CASSGGTGGTDTQYF. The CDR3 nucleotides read TGTGCCAGCAGTGGAGGGACAGGGGGCACAGATACGCAGTATTTT. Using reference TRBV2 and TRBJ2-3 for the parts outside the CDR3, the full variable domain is EPEVTQTPSHQVTQMGQEVILRCVPISNHLYFYWYRQILGQKVEFLVSFYNNEISEKSEIFDDQFSVERPDGSNFTLKIRSTKLEDSAMYFCASSGGTGGTDTQYFGPGTRLTVL.

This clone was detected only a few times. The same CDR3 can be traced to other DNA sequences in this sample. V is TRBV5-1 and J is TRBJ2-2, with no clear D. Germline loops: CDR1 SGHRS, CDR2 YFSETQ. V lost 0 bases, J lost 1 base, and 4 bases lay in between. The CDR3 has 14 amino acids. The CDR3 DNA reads TGCGCCAGCAGCTTGGCCTTGAACACCGGGGAGCTGTTTTTT. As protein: CASSLALNTGELFF.

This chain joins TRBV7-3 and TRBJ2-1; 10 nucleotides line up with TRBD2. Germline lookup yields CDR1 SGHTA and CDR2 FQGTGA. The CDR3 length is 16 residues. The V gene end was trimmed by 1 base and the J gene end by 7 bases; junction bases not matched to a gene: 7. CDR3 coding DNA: TGTGCCAGCAGCTTAATCCCTAGCGGGAGTAGGAATGAGCAGTTCTTC. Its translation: CASSLIPSGSRNEQFF.

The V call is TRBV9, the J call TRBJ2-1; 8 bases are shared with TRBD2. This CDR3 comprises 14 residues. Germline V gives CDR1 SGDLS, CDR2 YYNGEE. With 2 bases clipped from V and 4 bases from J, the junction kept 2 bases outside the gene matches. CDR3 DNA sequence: TGTGCCAGCAGCGTGACTAGCGAATACAATGAGCAGTTCTTC. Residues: CASSVTSEYNEQFF. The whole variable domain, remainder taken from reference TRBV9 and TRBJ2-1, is DSGVTQTPKHLITATGQRVTLRCSPRSGDLSVYWYQQSLDQGLQFLIQYYNGEERAKGNILERFSAQQFPDLHSELNLSSLELGDSALYFCASSVTSEYNEQFFGPGTRLTVL.

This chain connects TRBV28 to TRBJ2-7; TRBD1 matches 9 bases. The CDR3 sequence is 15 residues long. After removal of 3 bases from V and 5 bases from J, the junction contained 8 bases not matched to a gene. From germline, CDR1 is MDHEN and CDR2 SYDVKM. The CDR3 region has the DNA TGTGCCAGCAGTTTGGTTCACAGGGGGCTGGACGAGCAGTACTTC. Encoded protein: CASSLVHRGLDEQYF.

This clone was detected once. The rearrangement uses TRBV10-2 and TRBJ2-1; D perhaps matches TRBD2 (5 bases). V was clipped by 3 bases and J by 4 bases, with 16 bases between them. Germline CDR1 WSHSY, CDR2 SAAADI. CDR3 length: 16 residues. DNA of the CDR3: TGCGCCAGCAGTGAAGTGTGGCGGGTTTTTTACAATGAGCAGTTCTTC. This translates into CASSEVWRVFYNEQFF.

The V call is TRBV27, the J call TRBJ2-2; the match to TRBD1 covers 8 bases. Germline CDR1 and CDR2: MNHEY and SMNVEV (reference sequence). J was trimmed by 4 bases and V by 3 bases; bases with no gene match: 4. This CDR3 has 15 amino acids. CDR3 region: CASSFGGTGTGELFF. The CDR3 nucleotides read TGTGCCAGCAGTTTTGGGGGGACAGGCACCGGGGAGCTGTTTTTT.

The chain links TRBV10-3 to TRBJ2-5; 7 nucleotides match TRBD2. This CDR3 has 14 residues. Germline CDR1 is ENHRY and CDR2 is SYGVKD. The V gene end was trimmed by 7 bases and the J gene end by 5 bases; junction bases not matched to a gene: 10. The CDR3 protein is CAIKGGGSIETQYF. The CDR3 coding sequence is TGTGCCATCAAGGGCGGCGGGAGTATCGAGACCCAGTACTTC.

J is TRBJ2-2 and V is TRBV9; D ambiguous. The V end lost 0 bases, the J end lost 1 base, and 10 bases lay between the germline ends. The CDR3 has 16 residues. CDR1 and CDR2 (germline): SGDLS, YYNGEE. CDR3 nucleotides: TGTGCCAGCAGCGTAGGAAACGGAGTGAACACCGGGGAGCTGTTTTTT. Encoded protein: CASSVGNGVNTGELFF.